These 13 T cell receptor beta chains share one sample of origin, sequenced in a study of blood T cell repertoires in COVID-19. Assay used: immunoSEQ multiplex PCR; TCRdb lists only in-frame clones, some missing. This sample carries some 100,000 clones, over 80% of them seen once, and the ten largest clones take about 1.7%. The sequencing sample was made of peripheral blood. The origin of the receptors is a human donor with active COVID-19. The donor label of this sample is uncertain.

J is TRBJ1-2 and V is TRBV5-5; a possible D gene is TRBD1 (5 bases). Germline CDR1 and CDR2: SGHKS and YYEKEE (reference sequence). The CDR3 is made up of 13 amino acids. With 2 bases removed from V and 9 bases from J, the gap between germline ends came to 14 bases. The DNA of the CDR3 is TGTGCCAGCAGCTTTGGCGCGGAGGGGAGCTACACCTTC. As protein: CASSFGAEGSYTF.

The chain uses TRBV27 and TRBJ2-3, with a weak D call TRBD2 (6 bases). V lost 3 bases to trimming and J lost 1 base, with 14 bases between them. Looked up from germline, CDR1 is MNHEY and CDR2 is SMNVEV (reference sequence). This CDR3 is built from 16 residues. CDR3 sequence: CASSFRGGERTDTQYF. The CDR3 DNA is TGTGCCAGCAGTTTCCGGGGCGGGGAGCGCACAGATACGCAGTATTTT.

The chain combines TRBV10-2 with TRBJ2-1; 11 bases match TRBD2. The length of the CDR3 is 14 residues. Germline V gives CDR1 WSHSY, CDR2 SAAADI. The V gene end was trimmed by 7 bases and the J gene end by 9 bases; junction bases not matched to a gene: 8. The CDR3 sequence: CASTHSGGAGEQFF. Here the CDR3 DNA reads TGCGCCAGCACCCATAGCGGGGGGGCGGGTGAGCAGTTCTTC.

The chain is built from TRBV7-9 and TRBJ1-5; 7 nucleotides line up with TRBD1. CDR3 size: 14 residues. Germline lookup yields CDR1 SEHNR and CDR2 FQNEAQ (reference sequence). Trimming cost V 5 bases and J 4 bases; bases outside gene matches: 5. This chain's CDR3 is CASSPQGVNQPQHF. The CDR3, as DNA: TGTGCCAGCAGCCCGCAGGGGGTTAATCAGCCCCAGCATTTT.

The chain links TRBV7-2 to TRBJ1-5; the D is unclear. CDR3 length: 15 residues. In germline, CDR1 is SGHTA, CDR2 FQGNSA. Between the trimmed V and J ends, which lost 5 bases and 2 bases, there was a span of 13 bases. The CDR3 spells CASSPASGGNQPQHF. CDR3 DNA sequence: TGTGCCAGCAGCCCTGCTTCGGGAGGCAATCAGCCCCAGCATTTT.

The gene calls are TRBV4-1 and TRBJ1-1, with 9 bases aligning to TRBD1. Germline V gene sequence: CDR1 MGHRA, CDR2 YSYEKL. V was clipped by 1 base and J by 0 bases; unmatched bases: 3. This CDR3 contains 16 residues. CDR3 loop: CASSQGGTGMNTEAFF. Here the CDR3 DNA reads TGCGCCAGCAGCCAAGGCGGGACAGGGATGAACACTGAAGCTTTCTTT.

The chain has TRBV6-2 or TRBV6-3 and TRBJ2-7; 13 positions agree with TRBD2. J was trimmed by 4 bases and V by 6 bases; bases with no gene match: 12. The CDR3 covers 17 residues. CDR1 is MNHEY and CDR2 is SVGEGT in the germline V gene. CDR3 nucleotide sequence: TGTGCCAGCAGCAGTACCGGACTAGCGGGGGTTATATACGAGCAGTACTTC. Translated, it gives CASSSTGLAGVIYEQYF.

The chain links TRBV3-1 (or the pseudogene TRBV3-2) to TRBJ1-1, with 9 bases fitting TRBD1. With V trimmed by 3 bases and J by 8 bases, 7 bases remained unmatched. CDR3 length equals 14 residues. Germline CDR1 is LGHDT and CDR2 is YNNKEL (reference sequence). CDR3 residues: CASSHPGTGTEAFF. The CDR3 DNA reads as TGTGCCAGCAGCCACCCCGGGACAGGGACCGAAGCTTTCTTT.

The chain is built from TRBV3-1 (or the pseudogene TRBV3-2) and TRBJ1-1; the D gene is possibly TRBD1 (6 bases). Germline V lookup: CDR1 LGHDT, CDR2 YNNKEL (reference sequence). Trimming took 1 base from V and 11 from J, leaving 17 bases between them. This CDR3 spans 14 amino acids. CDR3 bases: TGTGCCAGCAGCCAAGTTATTGGGGGCGAGGAGGCTTTCTTT. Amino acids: CASSQVIGGEEAFF.

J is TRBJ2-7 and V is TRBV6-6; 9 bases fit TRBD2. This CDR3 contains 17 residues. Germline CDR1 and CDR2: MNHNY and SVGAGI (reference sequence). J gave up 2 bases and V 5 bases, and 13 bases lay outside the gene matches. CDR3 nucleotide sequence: TGTGCCAGCAGTCCTCCCGGGCAGCGGGGGGCTACCTACGAGCAGTACTTC. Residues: CASSPPGQRGATYEQYF.

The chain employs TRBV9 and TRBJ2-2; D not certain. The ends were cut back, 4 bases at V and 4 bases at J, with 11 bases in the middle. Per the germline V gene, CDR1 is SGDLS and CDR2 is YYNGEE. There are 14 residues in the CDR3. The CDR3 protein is CASSLTGSTGELFF. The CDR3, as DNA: TGTGCCAGCAGCTTAACGGGTTCCACCGGGGAGCTGTTTTTT.

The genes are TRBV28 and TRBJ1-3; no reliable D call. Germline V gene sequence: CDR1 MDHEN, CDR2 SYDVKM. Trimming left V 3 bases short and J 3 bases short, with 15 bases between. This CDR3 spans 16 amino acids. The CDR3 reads CASSFGGKEDGNTIYF. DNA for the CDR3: TGTGCCAGCAGTTTTGGAGGGAAGGAAGATGGAAACACCATATATTTT.

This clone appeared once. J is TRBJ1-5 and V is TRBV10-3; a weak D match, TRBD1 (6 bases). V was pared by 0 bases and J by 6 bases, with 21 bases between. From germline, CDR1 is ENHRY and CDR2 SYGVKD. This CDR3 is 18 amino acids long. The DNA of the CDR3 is TGTGCCATCAGTGAGTCGAATAGGGGGACGACGGTGGGTCAGCCCCAGCATTTT. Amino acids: CAISESNRGTTVGQPQHF.